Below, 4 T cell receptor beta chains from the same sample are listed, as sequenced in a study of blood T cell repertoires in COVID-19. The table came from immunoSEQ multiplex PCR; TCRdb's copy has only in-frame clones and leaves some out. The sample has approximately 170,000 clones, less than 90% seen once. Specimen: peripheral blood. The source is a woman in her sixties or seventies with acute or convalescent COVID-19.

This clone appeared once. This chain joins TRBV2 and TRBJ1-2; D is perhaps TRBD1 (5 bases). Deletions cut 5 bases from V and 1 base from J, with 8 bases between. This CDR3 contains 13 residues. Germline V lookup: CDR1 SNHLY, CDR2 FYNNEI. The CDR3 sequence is CASSQGHNYGYTF. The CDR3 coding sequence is TGTGCCAGCAGTCAGGGTCATAACTATGGCTACACCTTC.

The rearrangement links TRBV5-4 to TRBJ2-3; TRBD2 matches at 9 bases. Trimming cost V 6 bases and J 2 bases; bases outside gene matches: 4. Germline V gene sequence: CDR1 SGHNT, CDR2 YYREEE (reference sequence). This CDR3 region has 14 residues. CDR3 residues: CASKGLAYTDTQYF. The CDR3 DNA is TGTGCCAGCAAGGGACTAGCTTACACAGATACGCAGTATTTT. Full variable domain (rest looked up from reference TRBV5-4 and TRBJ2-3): ETGVTQSPTHLIKTRGQQVTLRCSSQSGHNTVSWYQQALGQGPQFIFQYYREEENGRGNFPPRFSGLQFPNYSSELNVNALELDDSALYLCASKGLAYTDTQYFGPGTRLTVL.

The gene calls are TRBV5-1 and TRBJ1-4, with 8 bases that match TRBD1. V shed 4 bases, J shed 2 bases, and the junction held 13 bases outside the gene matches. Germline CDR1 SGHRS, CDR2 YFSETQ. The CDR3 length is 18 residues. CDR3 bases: TGCGCCAGCAGCCCGGGCAGGGGGCCCCCCCCTACTAATGAAAAACTGTTTTTT. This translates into CASSPGRGPPPTNEKLFF.

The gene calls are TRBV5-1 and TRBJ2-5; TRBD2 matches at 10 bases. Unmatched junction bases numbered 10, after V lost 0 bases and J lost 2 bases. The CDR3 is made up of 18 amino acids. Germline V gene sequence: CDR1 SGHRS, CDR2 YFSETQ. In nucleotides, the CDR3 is TGCGCCAGCAGCTTGGCCACGACCCGACTAGCGGGTCAAGAGACCCAGTACTTC. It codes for CASSLATTRLAGQETQYF.